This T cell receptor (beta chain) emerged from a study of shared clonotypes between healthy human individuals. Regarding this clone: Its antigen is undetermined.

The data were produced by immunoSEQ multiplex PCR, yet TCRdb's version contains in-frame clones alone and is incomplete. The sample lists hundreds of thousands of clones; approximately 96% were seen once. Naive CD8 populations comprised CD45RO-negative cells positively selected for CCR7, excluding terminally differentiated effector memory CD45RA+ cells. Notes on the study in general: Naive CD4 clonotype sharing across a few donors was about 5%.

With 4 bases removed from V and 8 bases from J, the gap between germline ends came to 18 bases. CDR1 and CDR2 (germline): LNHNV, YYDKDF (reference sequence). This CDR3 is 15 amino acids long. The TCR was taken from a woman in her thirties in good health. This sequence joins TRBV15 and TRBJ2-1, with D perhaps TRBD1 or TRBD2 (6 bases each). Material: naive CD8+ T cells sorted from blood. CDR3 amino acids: CATSTRPGGGYEQFF. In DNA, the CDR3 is TGTGCCACCAGCACTCGACCCGGGGGCGGTTATGAGCAGTTCTTC. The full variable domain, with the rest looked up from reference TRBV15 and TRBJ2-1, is DAMVIQNPRYQVTQFGKPVTLSCSQTLNHNVMYWYQQKSSQAPKLLFHYYDKDFNNEADTPDNFQSRRPNTSFCFLDIRSPGLGDTAMYLCATSTRPGGGYEQFFGPGTRLTVL.